These 30 T cell receptor beta chains originate from one sample sequenced in a study of OX40 agonist ivuxolimab in advanced cancers. Sequencing used immunoSEQ multiplex PCR; TCRdb keeps in-frame clones, though not all of them. The profile shows approximately 82,000 clones, approximately 87% of them singletons. The starting material was CD4+ or CD8+ T cells sorted from blood, obtained in a trial of the OX40 agonist ivuxolimab. The receptors derive from an adult with an advanced solid tumor such as melanoma, head and neck, liver or kidney cancer.

V is TRBV4-1 and J is TRBJ1-1, with D possibly TRBD1 on 6 matching bases. Germline CDR1 reads MGHRA; CDR2 reads YSYEKL. The CDR3 spans 17 residues. V lost 1 base and J 4 bases, leaving 19 bases between the germline ends. CDR3 in DNA: TGCGCCAGCAGCCAAGTTCCTAGAGGAGGGGGAAGCACTGAAGCTTTCTTT. Translating it yields CASSQVPRGGGSTEAFF.

The chain has TRBV30 and TRBJ1-3; the D is unclear. The CDR3 is 12 residues long. Germline CDR1 and CDR2: GTSNPN and SVGIG (reference sequence). V lost 4 bases to trimming and J lost 1 base, with 5 bases between them. The CDR3 here is CAWTPSGNTIYF. The CDR3 DNA reads as TGTGCCTGGACCCCTTCTGGAAACACCATATATTTT.

V gene TRBV7-2 combines with J gene TRBJ1-3; D unclear. Germline values: CDR1 SGHTA, CDR2 FQGNSA. V lost 5 bases to trimming and J lost 6 bases, with 17 bases between them. The CDR3 extends over 15 amino acids. The CDR3 is CASSLGPGGKNTIYF. The CDR3 DNA is TGTGCCAGCAGCCTAGGCCCCGGCGGGAAAAACACCATATATTTT.

The chain links TRBV19 to TRBJ1-2; TRBD1 agrees at 10 bases. Trimming cost V 3 bases and J 2 bases; bases outside gene matches: 9. CDR1 is LNHDA, CDR2 SQIVND, per germline (reference sequence). The CDR3 contains 17 residues. CDR3 sequence (DNA): TGTGCCAGTAGTATGAAGGGACAGGGGCCTTACAACTATGGCTACACCTTC. As protein: CASSMKGQGPYNYGYTF.

V gene TRBV6-1 combines with J gene TRBJ2-7; D remains ambiguous. V gave up 2 bases and J gave up 0 bases, with 17 bases separating them. CDR1 and CDR2 from the germline V gene are MNHNS and SASEGT. The CDR3 consists of 17 residues. In DNA form, the CDR3 reads TGTGCCAGCAGTGAAATGGGGAACTTTCAGACCTCCTACGAGCAGTACTTC. Its translation: CASSEMGNFQTSYEQYF.

The chain is built from TRBV11-2 and TRBJ1-4, with 8 bases identical to TRBD1. The CDR3 runs 13 residues. Germline lookup yields CDR1 SGHAT and CDR2 FQNNGV. Trimming cost V 5 bases and J 7 bases; bases outside gene matches: 3. The CDR3: CASSRDRGEKLFF. As DNA, the CDR3 is TGTGCCAGCAGCCGAGACAGGGGTGAAAAACTGTTTTTT.

This clone is a singleton in its sample. The chain is built from TRBV5-4 and TRBJ1-2, with D perhaps TRBD1 (6 bases). V dropped 4 bases and J dropped 8 bases, with 15 bases sitting between them. Germline V gene lookup returns CDR1 SGHNT and CDR2 YYREEE (reference sequence). The CDR3 spans 13 residues. The CDR3: CASSLDGQRGYTF. The CDR3 bases are TGTGCCAGCAGCCTAGATGGACAGCGGGGCTACACCTTC.

The CDR3, as DNA: TGTGCCAGCAGCCAGGAAGCCCCGGGGACTAGCGGGGGCCTTACGCAGTATTTT. It is translated as CASSQEAPGTSGGLTQYF. This chain connects TRBV4-2 to TRBJ2-3, with 14 bases lining up with TRBD2. The CDR3 is made up of 18 amino acids. The trim removed 3 bases at V and 8 bases at J, leaving 13 bases unmatched. From germline, CDR1 is LGHNA and CDR2 YNFKEQ.

The J gene is TRBJ1-2, the V gene TRBV2; D gene ambiguous. The ends were cut back, 3 bases at V and 3 bases at J, with 8 bases in the middle. Germline V lookup: CDR1 SNHLY, CDR2 FYNNEI. The CDR3 spans 13 residues. The CDR3 sequence is CASSESGYYGYTF. CDR3 nucleotide sequence: TGTGCCAGCAGTGAGTCGGGGTACTATGGCTACACCTTC. Complete variable domain (other parts from reference TRBV2 and TRBJ1-2): EPEVTQTPSHQVTQMGQEVILRCVPISNHLYFYWYRQILGQKVEFLVSFYNNEISEKSEIFDDQFSVERPDGSNFTLKIRSTKLEDSAMYFCASSESGYYGYTFGSGTRLTVV.

V and J are TRBV27 and TRBJ1-3, with 10 bases aligning to TRBD1. Per the germline V gene, CDR1 is MNHEY and CDR2 is SMNVEV (reference sequence). The trim removed 3 bases at V and 0 bases at J, leaving 5 bases unmatched. The CDR3 totals 17 residues. The CDR3 DNA reads TGTGCCAGCAGTTTCTCCGGGACAGGGGTCTCTGGAAACACCATATATTTT. This gives the protein CASSFSGTGVSGNTIYF.

The rearrangement uses TRBV27 and TRBJ2-2; TRBD1 matches at 8 bases. Germline-derived CDR1 and CDR2 are MNHEY and SMNVEV (reference sequence). The CDR3 sequence is 16 residues long. Trimming at V came to 5 bases and at J to 2 bases, leaving 7 bases not matched to a gene. The CDR3 DNA follows: TGTGCCAGCAGTCTGACAGGGGACACCAACACCGGGGAGCTGTTTTTT. As protein: CASSLTGDTNTGELFF.

This clone is a singleton in its sample. The rearrangement joins TRBV7-8 to TRBJ2-5, with D hard to call. The V and J ends lost 5 bases and 3 bases respectively, with 19 bases between them. Germline-derived CDR1 and CDR2 are SGHVS and FQNEAQ. The CDR3 is 16 amino acids. The CDR3 coding sequence is TGTGCCAGCAGCCCCTCGGGCCTCGGGTCTAAAGAGACCCAGTACTTC. Its protein product is CASSPSGLGSKETQYF.

This clone appeared a single time. The V call is TRBV10-2, the J call TRBJ2-5; weak D call: TRBD1 (5 bases). This CDR3 has 13 amino acids. Looked up from germline, CDR1 is WSHSY and CDR2 is SAAADI. Trimming removed 3 bases at V and 3 bases at J, with 8 bases between. CDR3 protein: CASSDQGKETQYF. The CDR3 DNA sequence: TGCGCCAGCAGTGATCAGGGAAAAGAGACCCAGTACTTC.

The V call is TRBV7-8, the J call TRBJ1-3; D is possibly TRBD1 (5 bases). This CDR3 contains 15 residues. In germline, CDR1 is SGHVS, CDR2 FQNEAQ. The V end was cut by 5 bases, the J end by 4 bases, with 15 bases between. The CDR3 DNA reads TGTGCCAGCAGCCTATCTGGGGCCGGGGGAAACACCATATATTTT. The encoded protein is CASSLSGAGGNTIYF.

The chain carries TRBV5-6 and TRBJ2-7; 7 positions match TRBD1. CDR1 is SGHDT and CDR2 is YYEEEE in the germline V gene. The V gene end was trimmed by 2 bases and the J gene end by 12 bases; junction bases not matched to a gene: 14. The CDR3 totals 14 residues. The CDR3: CASSFGASHPGGYF. CDR3 nucleotides: TGTGCCAGCAGCTTCGGAGCTTCGCATCCAGGGGGGTACTTC.

The CDR3 DNA reads as TGTGCCATCAGTGAGGGACAGCGCACAGATACGCAGTATTTT. Translating it yields CAISEGQRTDTQYF. This sequence joins TRBV10-3 and TRBJ2-3; D is perhaps TRBD1 (6 bases). Per germline, CDR1 ENHRY and CDR2 SYGVKD. Between the trimmed V and J ends, which lost 2 bases and 1 base, there was a span of 7 bases. The CDR3 has 14 residues.

V usage is TRBV5-1 and J usage is TRBJ1-2; 9 bases agree with TRBD1. The junction had 7 bases not matched to a gene; V was cut back by 3 bases and J by 4 bases. The germline V gene encodes CDR1 SGHRS and CDR2 YFSETQ. The CDR3 spans 15 residues. CDR3 in amino acids: CASSSADRGVYGYTF. CDR3 sequence (DNA): TGCGCCAGCAGCTCAGCGGACAGGGGCGTCTATGGCTACACCTTC.

As DNA, the CDR3 is TGTGCCAGCGGGTTGCGTTGCGTACAAAGTCGGGCCAACGTCCTGACTTTC. This translates into CASGLRCVQSRANVLTF. The chain couples TRBV5-7 to TRBJ2-6; no reliable D call. TRBV5-7 is treated as an ORF (open reading frame) with a function not yet certain. This CDR3 is built from 17 residues. With 7 bases removed from V and 5 bases from J, the gap between germline ends came to 22 bases.

CDR3 sequence (DNA): TGTGCCAGCAGTAACCGGCACAGGGGAGAGACCCAGTACTTC. This gives the protein CASSNRHRGETQYF. The rearrangement links TRBV2 to TRBJ2-5, with 7 positions matching TRBD1. Losses at the gene ends were 5 bases for V and 4 bases for J; bases not matched to a gene: 7. The CDR3 totals 14 residues. CDR1 SNHLY and CDR2 FYNNEI come from the germline V gene.

In nucleotides, the CDR3 is TGCGCCAGCAGCCAAGAACTGAGAGCAGAAACGTCTGGCTACACCTTC. Its protein product is CASSQELRAETSGYTF. The V and J genes are TRBV4-3 and TRBJ1-2; D unclear. Germline values: CDR1 LGHNA, CDR2 YSLEER. With 0 bases removed from V and 7 bases from J, the gap between germline ends came to 18 bases. This CDR3 is 16 amino acids long.

This clone was recorded only once. The CDR3 spells CASSHTGSGGGTGELFF. DNA of the CDR3: TGCGCCAGCAGCCACACAGGGTCCGGCGGGGGGACCGGGGAGCTGTTTTTT. V gene TRBV4-3 combines with J gene TRBJ2-2; 8 bases are shared with TRBD2. Germline lookup yields CDR1 LGHNA and CDR2 YSLEER. V gave up 3 bases and J gave up 5 bases; unmatched junction bases: 11. This CDR3 has 17 amino acids.

This clone appeared once. The chain couples TRBV27 to TRBJ2-3; TRBD2 matches 11 bases. Trimming at V came to 2 bases and at J to 5 bases, leaving 3 bases not matched to a gene. This CDR3 has 15 residues. Germline CDR1 is MNHEY and CDR2 is SMNVEV (reference sequence). DNA for the CDR3: TGTGCCAGCAGTTTACTAGCGGGGGGCGGAGATACGCAGTATTTT. Its protein is CASSLLAGGGDTQYF.

V and J are TRBV7-8 and TRBJ1-5, with D hard to call. The CDR3 contains 15 residues. CDR1 is SGHVS and CDR2 is FQNEAQ in the germline V gene. The V gene lost 1 base and the J gene lost 6 bases, with 13 bases spanning the gap. The CDR3 here is CASSLELGFGQPQHF. CDR3 DNA: TGTGCCAGCAGCTTAGAGTTGGGATTTGGTCAGCCCCAGCATTTT. The full variable domain, in which reference TRBV7-8 and TRBJ1-5 provide the parts outside the CDR3, is GAGVSQSPRYKVAKRGQDVALRCDPISGHVSLFWYQQALGQGPEFLTYFQNEAQLDKSGLPSDRFFAERPEGSVSTLKIQRTQQEDSAVYLCASSLELGFGQPQHFGDGTRLSIL.

The chain recombines TRBV2 with TRBJ2-4; tentative D call: TRBD2 (6 bases). The CDR3 runs to 15 residues. V was trimmed by 5 bases and J by 7 bases, leaving 18 bases between them. The germline V gene has CDR1 SNHLY and CDR2 FYNNEI. In DNA, the CDR3 is TGTGCCAGCAGTCGGGGGTCAGGCCCTGCGAACATTCAGTACTTC. Encoded protein: CASSRGSGPANIQYF.

The chain uses TRBV19 and TRBJ2-7, with 11 bases lining up with TRBD2. Trimming took 5 bases from V and 4 from J; bases not matched to a gene: 7. The CDR3 totals 15 residues. The germline V gene encodes CDR1 LNHDA and CDR2 SQIVND (reference sequence). The CDR3: CASSETSGGGYEQYF. CDR3 in DNA: TGTGCCAGTAGTGAAACTAGCGGGGGAGGATACGAGCAGTACTTC.

This clone was counted a few times. The identical CDR3 is also encoded by other nucleotide sequences in the sample. The chain has TRBV7-6 and TRBJ2-1, with 16 bases fitting TRBD2. V lost 5 bases to trimming and J lost 1 base; unmatched junction nucleotides: 5. The CDR3 runs 18 residues. The germline V gene encodes CDR1 SGHVS and CDR2 FNYEAQ. For the CDR3, the DNA is TGTGCCAGCAGCCCCGGGACTAGCGGGGGGGATTCCTACAATGAGCAGTTCTTC. Amino acid sequence: CASSPGTSGGDSYNEQFF.

This clone showed up just once. The chain employs TRBV7-2 and TRBJ1-6, with D perhaps TRBD1 (5 bases). Trimming shortened V by 5 bases and J by 13 bases, and 12 bases separated the two germline ends. Germline-derived CDR1 and CDR2 are SGHTA and FQGNSA. The CDR3 sequence is 12 residues long. CDR3 in amino acids: CASSTGHPPLHF. In DNA, the CDR3 is TGTGCCAGCAGCACCGGACATCCTCCCCTCCACTTT.

The chain is built from TRBV19 and TRBJ1-1, with 8 bases aligning to TRBD1. The CDR3 loop spans 15 amino acids. J lost 0 bases, V lost 7 bases, and 7 bases had no gene match. In germline, CDR1 is LNHDA, CDR2 SQIVND (reference sequence). The CDR3 loop reads CASNRDRRVNTEAFF. CDR3 bases: TGTGCCAGTAACCGGGACAGGAGAGTGAACACTGAAGCTTTCTTT.

This rearrangement joins TRBV27 to TRBJ1-4; D unclear. V was trimmed by 6 bases and J by 0 bases, leaving 11 bases between them. The CDR3 is 15 amino acids. CDR1 MNHEY and CDR2 SMNVEV come from the germline V gene (reference sequence). The CDR3 DNA reads as TGTGCCAGCAGCCCCGTCGACGCAACTAATGAAAAACTGTTTTTT. Translation gives CASSPVDATNEKLFF.

This rearrangement joins TRBV19 to TRBJ2-1, with a possible D match to TRBD2 (7 bases). The germline CDR1 and CDR2 sequences are LNHDA and SQIVND (reference sequence). This CDR3 contains 14 residues. V shed 2 bases and J shed 8 bases, with 13 bases lying between them. The CDR3 region is CASSIYGGADEQFF. The CDR3 DNA sequence: TGTGCCAGTAGTATATATGGGGGGGCCGATGAGCAGTTCTTC.